Shown below are 27 T cell receptor beta chains from a single sample sequenced in a study of OX40 agonist ivuxolimab in advanced cancers. The repertoire was sequenced with immunoSEQ multiplex PCR; TCRdb's copy has only in-frame clones and lacks some. Of just under 100,000 clones in the sample, approximately 94% are singletons; the top ten hold less than 0.2%. Sequences were derived from CD4+ or CD8+ T cells sorted from blood, sampled in a trial of the OX40 agonist ivuxolimab. The receptors stem from an adult with an advanced solid tumor such as melanoma, head and neck, liver or kidney cancer.

The chain recombines TRBV9 with TRBJ2-2, with D hard to call. Germline CDR1 SGDLS, CDR2 YYNGEE. V gave up 2 bases and J gave up 6 bases, with 8 bases separating them. This CDR3 has 13 residues. Here the CDR3 DNA reads TGTGCCAGCAGCGTGTTGTACCCCGGGGAGCTGTTTTTT. It is translated as CASSVLYPGELFF.

CDR3 nucleotide sequence: TGTGCCATCAGAATGACAGTTGTCGGTGGCTACACCTTC. This codes for CAIRMTVVGGYTF. This sequence joins TRBV10-3 and TRBJ1-2, with D possibly matching TRBD1 (5 bases). Germline V gene sequence: CDR1 ENHRY, CDR2 SYGVKD. Trimming left V 6 bases short and J 7 bases short, with 15 bases between. CDR3 length: 13 amino acids.

A single count supports this clone. The chain is built from TRBV4-1 and TRBJ1-5, with TRBD1 matching 7 bases. CDR3 length: 17 residues. From germline, CDR1 is MGHRA and CDR2 YSYEKL. V lost 1 base to trimming and J lost 3 bases; unmatched junction nucleotides: 9. The CDR3 nucleotides read TGCGCCAGCAGCCAAGGGAGGTCAAGGGGGCACAATCAGCCCCAGCATTTT. This gives the protein CASSQGRSRGHNQPQHF.

The count of this clone is one. One end of the junction is discordant with germline, which a read error may explain. The genes are TRBV10-3 and TRBJ1-1; 7 positions agree with TRBD1. Germline CDR1 reads ENHRY; CDR2 reads SYGVKD. This CDR3 has 13 amino acids. In DNA form, the CDR3 reads TGTGCCATCAGTGACCAGACAGGGACCGGGGTTTACTTT. Translating it yields CAISDQTGTGVYF.

The chain uses TRBV4-3 and TRBJ1-6, with D tentatively TRBD1 (6 bases). V gave up 1 base and J gave up 0 bases, with 13 bases separating them. CDR3 length: 18 amino acids. Looked up from germline, CDR1 is LGHNA and CDR2 is YSLEER. In nucleotides, the CDR3 is TGCGCCAGCAGCCAAGGGGTGGGGGGCGTCTCCTATAATTCACCCCTCCACTTT. Translated: CASSQGVGGVSYNSPLHF.

This chain joins TRBV5-6 and TRBJ1-6; maybe TRBD1 (6 bases). Germline V CDR1 and CDR2: SGHDT, YYEEEE. Trimming shortened V by 1 base and J by 6 bases, and 8 bases separated the two germline ends. The CDR3 consists of 14 residues. DNA for the CDR3: TGTGCCAGCAGCTTGAAAGGGGGTAATTCACCCCTCCACTTT. It is translated as CASSLKGGNSPLHF. The variable domain in full, with the rest retrieved from reference TRBV5-6 and TRBJ1-6, is DAGVTQSPTHLIKTRGQQVTLRCSPKSGHDTVSWYQQALGQGPQFIFQYYEEEERQRGNFPDRFSGHQFPNYSSELNVNALLLGDSALYLCASSLKGGNSPLHFGNGTRLTVT.

CDR3 protein: CASSRSGSANEKLFF. In DNA form, the CDR3 reads TGTGCCAGCAGTCGCTCGGGTTCGGCTAATGAAAAACTGTTTTTT. The chain uses TRBV6-5 and TRBJ1-4; D is undetermined. This CDR3 region has 15 residues. Looked up from germline, CDR1 is MNHEY and CDR2 is SVGAGI. Trimming left V 5 bases short and J 3 bases short, with 13 bases between.

The chain joins TRBV6-5 to TRBJ2-7, with unresolved D. This CDR3 spans 13 amino acids. V was pared by 7 bases and J by 6 bases, with 16 bases between. CDR1 and CDR2 from the germline V gene are MNHEY and SVGAGI. The CDR3 coding sequence is TGTGCCAGCACCCCTCAAAAGGGTGGCGAGCAGTACTTC. It encodes CASTPQKGGEQYF.

The rearrangement uses TRBV7-9 and TRBJ1-1; perhaps TRBD1 as D (6 bases). Looked up from germline, CDR1 is SEHNR and CDR2 is FQNEAQ (reference sequence). CDR3 size: 15 residues. Trimming cost V 7 bases and J 5 bases, with 20 bases left between them. CDR3 residues: CASILGGGTSTEAFF. The CDR3 bases are TGTGCCAGCATCCTAGGAGGGGGTACTAGTACTGAAGCTTTCTTT.

The rearrangement links TRBV7-2 to TRBJ1-3; 7 bases fit TRBD1. The CDR3 is 17 amino acids. The trim removed 1 base at V and 4 bases at J, leaving 10 bases unmatched. Germline V gene lookup returns CDR1 SGHTA and CDR2 FQGNSA. CDR3 in amino acids: CASSLENRGWTGNTIYF. Written as DNA, the CDR3 is TGTGCCAGCAGCTTAGAAAACAGGGGATGGACGGGAAACACCATATATTTT.

V and J are TRBV5-1 and TRBJ2-6; TRBD1 agrees at 12 bases. V lost 0 bases to trimming and J lost 2 bases; unmatched junction nucleotides: 3. Germline CDR1 SGHRS, CDR2 YFSETQ. CDR3 length: 18 amino acids. CDR3 DNA sequence: TGCGCCAGCAGCTTGGGAGGGACAGGGGGCACTGGGGCCAACGTCCTGACTTTC. Its protein product is CASSLGGTGGTGANVLTF.

The chain is built from TRBV10-3 and TRBJ1-2; TRBD1 matches at 10 bases. The V and J ends lost 10 bases and 7 bases, in that order; junction bases with no gene match: 9. In germline, CDR1 is ENHRY, CDR2 SYGVKD. The CDR3 has 13 amino acids. CDR3 nucleotides: TGTGCCAGCGACAGGGGGCAGGAGGGTGGCTACACCTTC. Amino acid sequence: CASDRGQEGGYTF.

The gene calls are TRBV18 and TRBJ2-7; TRBD2 aligns across 8 bases. Germline V gives CDR1 KGHSH, CDR2 LQKENI. The trim removed 4 bases at V and 0 bases at J, leaving 5 bases unmatched. The CDR3 consists of 15 residues. CDR3 region: CASSRTTSGSYEQYF. The CDR3 DNA reads as TGTGCCAGCTCACGTACAACTAGCGGCTCCTACGAGCAGTACTTC.

Points on this clone: Other DNA sequences in the same sample also yield this CDR3. The V gene is TRBV29-1, the J gene TRBJ1-2; D may be TRBD1 (6 bases). CDR1 SQVTM and CDR2 ANQGSEA come from the germline V gene. This CDR3 is 13 amino acids long. The V end was cut by 7 bases, the J end by 0 bases, with 12 bases between. In DNA form, the CDR3 reads TGCAGCGCCCAGGGACAACCTAACTATGGCTACACCTTC. Translation: CSAQGQPNYGYTF.

The chain joins TRBV6-6 to TRBJ1-1; D possibly corresponds to TRBD1 (5 bases). Germline CDR1 MNHNY, CDR2 SVGAGI (reference sequence). The CDR3 has 16 residues. The ends were cut back, 5 bases at V and 3 bases at J, with 19 bases in the middle. The CDR3 is CASSPGLGISDTEAFF. CDR3 in DNA: TGTGCCAGCAGTCCAGGGTTGGGGATTTCGGACACTGAAGCTTTCTTT.

The chain links TRBV5-1 to TRBJ1-2, with D unresolved. Trimming took off 0 bases at V and 4 bases at J, with 10 bases between the two ends. The germline CDR1 and CDR2 sequences are SGHRS and YFSETQ. This CDR3 contains 14 residues. The CDR3 DNA reads as TGCGCCAGCAGCTTGGATATGGCGGTCTATGGCTACACCTTC. This encodes CASSLDMAVYGYTF.

The V and J genes are TRBV5-8 and TRBJ2-3; the D gene is possibly TRBD2 (6 bases). Germline V gives CDR1 SGHTS, CDR2 YDEGEE. The CDR3 spans 17 residues. Trimming shortened V by 4 bases and J by 0 bases, and 18 bases separated the two germline ends. The CDR3: CASSPPPWRGSTDTQYF. DNA for the CDR3: TGTGCCAGCAGCCCTCCCCCTTGGAGGGGCAGCACAGATACGCAGTATTTT.

The chain recombines TRBV5-4 with TRBJ2-7, with D possibly TRBD2 on 5 matching bases. The germline CDR1 and CDR2 sequences are SGHNT and YYREEE (reference sequence). This CDR3 spans 15 amino acids. Trimming took 0 bases from V and 5 from J, leaving 15 bases between them. The CDR3 DNA reads as TGTGCCAGCAGCTTGGACCTCGCGGGCCCGGACGAGCAGTACTTC. This codes for CASSLDLAGPDEQYF.

The CDR3 is CASASGGTSRETQYF. CDR3 DNA: TGTGCCAGCGCGAGCGGGGGGACCTCACGGGAGACCCAGTACTTC. The chain has TRBV7-2 and TRBJ2-5; 9 bases fit TRBD2. The CDR3 runs to 15 residues. CDR1 is SGHTA and CDR2 is FQGNSA in the germline V gene. V lost 8 bases and J lost 5; bases outside the gene matches: 12.

In nucleotides, the CDR3 is TGTGCCAGTAGTCCTAGAGGAGGGGGTCACAACTATGGCTACACCTTC. This codes for CASSPRGGGHNYGYTF. The genes are TRBV19 and TRBJ1-2; D perhaps matches TRBD1 (6 bases). V gave up 5 bases and J gave up 2 bases, with 18 bases separating them. The CDR3 has 16 amino acids. Germline lookup yields CDR1 LNHDA and CDR2 SQIVND (reference sequence).

The chain recombines TRBV4-1 with TRBJ1-2; D perhaps matches TRBD1 (6 bases). Trimming stripped 5 bases from V and 3 bases from J, with 13 bases between. The CDR3 totals 14 residues. In germline, CDR1 is MGHRA, CDR2 YSYEKL. The CDR3 region is CASSIGGNDYGYTF. The DNA for the CDR3 is TGCGCCAGCAGCATTGGGGGCAATGACTATGGCTACACCTTC.

This chain joins TRBV27 and TRBJ2-1; 11 nucleotides align to TRBD1. The trim removed 6 bases at V and 6 bases at J, leaving 13 bases unmatched. Germline CDR1 reads MNHEY; CDR2 reads SMNVEV (reference sequence). The CDR3 extends over 17 amino acids. CDR3 DNA sequence: TGTGCCAGCAGCTGGCTACGGGGGGACAGGGGGTTCAATGAGCAGTTCTTC. Translating it yields CASSWLRGDRGFNEQFF.

The gene calls are TRBV2 and TRBJ1-5; D might be TRBD1 (5 bases). This CDR3 has 15 amino acids. The germline gives CDR1 SNHLY, CDR2 FYNNEI. The V gene lost 4 bases and the J gene lost 0 bases, with 10 bases spanning the gap. CDR3 DNA sequence: TGTGCCAGCAGTGTCGGGGCGTATAGCAATCAGCCCCAGCATTTT. The encoded protein is CASSVGAYSNQPQHF.

This clone showed up just a few times. This rearrangement joins TRBV9 to TRBJ1-3, with D maybe TRBD1 (5 bases). Germline CDR1 SGDLS, CDR2 YYNGEE. CDR3 size: 15 residues. Trimming took 4 bases from V and 0 from J, leaving 11 bases between them. The CDR3 protein is CASSNRGGSGNTIYF. As DNA, the CDR3 is TGTGCCAGCAGCAACCGGGGGGGCTCTGGAAACACCATATATTTT.

The chain couples TRBV28 to TRBJ1-2; 8 bases are shared with TRBD1. The germline gives CDR1 MDHEN, CDR2 SYDVKM. This CDR3 has 17 residues. V was clipped by 4 bases and J by 2 bases; unmatched bases: 12. CDR3 sequence reads: CASSSVGGQASNYGYTF. CDR3 DNA sequence: TGTGCCAGCAGTTCGGTGGGGGGACAGGCGTCCAACTATGGCTACACCTTC.

The rearrangement uses TRBV21-1 and TRBJ1-1; the listed D gene, TRBD1, was not tested against the DNA. TRBV21-1 is a pseudogene locus. The CDR3 runs to 14 residues. The CDR3: CASSRDRCNTEAFF. The CDR3 bases are TGTGCCAGCAGCAGGGACAGATGCAACACTGAAGCTTTCTTT.

The chain carries TRBV4-1 and TRBJ2-7; D is ambiguous. The length of the CDR3 is 15 residues. The germline gives CDR1 MGHRA, CDR2 YSYEKL. Trimming took off 2 bases at V and 2 bases at J, with 13 bases between the two ends. The CDR3 region is CASSQPSSGTYEQYF. Here the CDR3 DNA reads TGCGCCAGCAGCCAACCCTCCAGTGGGACCTACGAGCAGTACTTC.